This T cell receptor beta chain is drawn from a study of early T cells in non-severe SARS-CoV-2 infection. Study in general: Bulk RNA taken from unsorted whole blood was sequenced, leaving chains unpaired. General study results and limits: The study's VDJdb matching favored anti-spike CD8 responses and missed private and CD4 specificities.

The protocol attached unique molecular identifiers to individual cDNA molecules. TCRdb called the 5' RACE reads again in MiXCR, with one record for every CDR3 protein. The sample lists tens of thousands of distinct CDR3 sequences; roughly 7% were seen once. Germline assignment: CDR1 DFQATT and CDR2 SNEGSKA (reference sequence). The CDR3 loop spans 18 amino acids. Trimming cost V 4 bases and J 2 bases; bases outside gene matches: 13. For this clonotype: The antigen remains unidentified.

Sequencing input: whole blood. The receptor was derived from an adult who was a healthcare worker with PCR-confirmed SARS-CoV-2 infection or an uninfected control (not recorded which). The genes are TRBV20-1 and TRBJ2-2; 10 nucleotides line up with TRBD1. The CDR3 is CSATLRQWTGGNTGELFF. The CDR3 DNA sequence: TGCAGTGCTACCCTTCGGCAGTGGACAGGGGGAAACACCGGGGAGCTGTTTTTT.